This entry describes one T cell receptor beta chain. Its antigen is unknown. CDR3 length: 13 residues. Germline values: CDR1 MGHDK, CDR2 SYGVNS. Trimming shortened V by 6 bases and J by 0 bases, and 5 bases separated the two germline ends. Assay used: immunoSEQ multiplex PCR; TCRdb lists only in-frame clones, some missing. The sample consists of a few million clones, about 92% of them appearing once. This record belongs to a study of shared clonotypes between healthy human individuals. Study-wide points: The sole specimen, blood, was sampled, and tissue repertoires likely differ.

The V call is TRBV25-1, the J call TRBJ1-4, with D hard to call. The TCR comes from a man aged 18-30 years in good health. Some clones in this sample may be carry-over from other donors' samples. The sequencing sample was made of naive CD4+ T cells from PBMCs. The subset was: CD45RA+ positively selected. The CDR3 region is CASRGATNEKLFF. Here the CDR3 DNA reads TGTGCCAGCAGGGGAGCAACTAATGAAAAACTGTTTTTT.